This T cell receptor beta chain was profiled in a study of blood T cell repertoires in COVID-19. Authors' data handling: Reference gene primer amplification in the assay estimated nucleated cell counts. Libraries were prepared by immunoSEQ multiplex PCR; TCRdb keeps only in-frame clonotypes and omits some of them. V, J and clone size derive from that table, while D and trimming were established from the DNA sequence. The sample has about 330,000 clones; roughly 90% are singletons. CDR3 length: 13 amino acids. Per the germline V gene, CDR1 is KGHSH and CDR2 is LQKENI. Trimming removed 8 bases at V and 4 bases at J, with 12 bases between. In terms of age and location, participants ranged from roughly 18 to 90 years and lived in about two dozen US areas.

The clonotype originates from a woman between 25 and 40 years old who had recovered from COVID-19. The gene calls are TRBV18 and TRBJ1-3; tentatively, D is TRBD1 (5 bases). Sequenced sample: PBMCs or T cells enriched from blood (not recorded which). CDR3 in amino acids: CASTQGLGNTIYF. The CDR3 DNA is TGTGCCAGCACTCAGGGCCTCGGAAACACCATATATTTT. The variable domain in full, with the rest retrieved from reference TRBV18 and TRBJ1-3, is NAGVMQNPRHLVRRRGQEARLRCSPMKGHSHVYWYRQLPEEGLKFMVYLQKENIIDESGMPKERFSAEFPKEGPSILRIQQVVRGDSAAYFCASTQGLGNTIYFGEGSWLTVV.